This T cell receptor beta chain was observed in a study of blood T cell repertoires in COVID-19. The overall study: COVID-19 samples collected from the United States, Italy and Spain covered acute and convalescent phases. T cells, B-cell-depleted T cells, or PBMCs supplied cDNA or gDNA.

This CDR3 spans 14 amino acids. V dropped 2 bases and J dropped 3 bases, with 10 bases sitting between them. The germline CDR1 and CDR2 sequences are MNHEY and SVGAGI. In the original analysis: How many nucleated cells were present was estimated from reference gene primer amplification. Clones were sequenced by immunoSEQ multiplex PCR, and TCRdb holds only the in-frame ones, with some missing. That table is the source of V, J and clone size, and D and trimming were worked out from the DNA. This repertoire shows 300,000 or so clones, approximately 90% found once; its top ten account for about 7%. The sequenced sample was peripheral blood. The receptor comes from a woman aged 30 to 39 who had recovered from COVID-19. This sequence joins TRBV6-5 and TRBJ1-2; perhaps TRBD1 as D (5 bases). CDR3 coding DNA: TGTGCCAGCAGTTACGGGGCGGCGGACTATGGCTACACCTTC. It yields the protein CASSYGAADYGYTF.